A selection of T cell receptor beta chains follows, all from one sample in a study of cytomegalovirus exposure and HLA in healthy donors. Profiled with immunoSEQ multiplex PCR; TCRdb holds only in-frame clones, not every one. Reported are 220,000 or so clones; the ten largest clones contain 1.1%. The sample consisted of PBMCs. The source is a girl aged 2-10 years in good health and CMV-seropositive. CDR3s include the opening cysteine and the closing phenylalanine or tryptophan. D genes are given only for firm matches.

v_call	d_call	j_call	cdr3_aa	cdr3_nt
TRBV5-1	TRBD2	TRBJ2-5	CASSPEGLAGEGTQYF	TGCGCCAGCAGCCCCGAGGGACTAGCGGGAGAGGGGACCCAGTACTTC
TRBV27	-	TRBJ2-1	CASSSSLYRGGNEQFF	TGTGCCAGCAGTTCCTCCTTGTACCGAGGAGGCAATGAGCAGTTCTTC
TRBV14	TRBD1	TRBJ1-2	CASSQAGQGAWRVGYTF	TGTGCCAGCAGCCAAGCGGGACAGGGCGCGTGGAGGGTTGGCTACACCTTC
TRBV7-6	TRBD1	TRBJ2-7	CASSLGWDRGSNSEQYF	TGTGCCAGCAGCTTAGGTTGGGACAGGGGTTCTAATTCGGAGCAGTACTTC
TRBV7-6	-	TRBJ1-2	CASSLAGEYGYTF	TGTGCCAGCAGCTTAGCGGGAGAGTATGGCTACACCTTC
TRBV30	-	TRBJ2-7	CAWSVSEASVEQYF	TGTGCCTGGAGTGTCTCCGAAGCTAGCGTGGAGCAGTACTTC
TRBV5-1	-	TRBJ2-3	CASSLQDKRGTDTQYF	TGCGCCAGCAGTCTGCAGGACAAGAGGGGGACAGATACGCAGTATTTT
TRBV5-6	-	TRBJ2-7	CASSLQSYEQYF	TGTGCCAGCAGCTTACAGTCTTACGAGCAGTACTTC
TRBV29-1	TRBD1	TRBJ2-1	CSARPTGVGEQFF	TGCAGCGCCCGTCCTACAGGGGTTGGTGAGCAGTTCTTC
TRBV5-6	TRBD1	TRBJ1-1	CASSLTQGNEAFF	TGTGCCAGCAGCCTTACACAGGGGAATGAAGCTTTCTTT
TRBV30	TRBD2	TRBJ2-3	CAGRAEGGPWNTQYF	TGTGCCGGGAGAGCGGAGGGAGGGCCGTGGAATACGCAGTATTTT
TRBV5-4	TRBD1	TRBJ2-7	CASSFGRGQGLYEQYF	TGTGCCAGCAGCTTTGGGCGGGGACAGGGACTCTACGAGCAGTACTTC
TRBV28	-	TRBJ2-7	CASSSRSPYEQYF	TGTGCCAGCAGTAGCAGGTCCCCCTACGAGCAGTACTTC
TRBV5-4	TRBD1	TRBJ1-2	CASSLDRGWSYTF	TGTGCCAGCAGCTTGGACAGGGGTTGGAGCTACACCTTC
TRBV29-1	TRBD2	TRBJ2-5	CSVVVLAGETQYF	TGCAGCGTTGTGGTGTTAGCGGGAGAGACCCAGTACTTC
TRBV6-5	-	TRBJ1-3	CASGLQGNTIYF	TGTGCCAGCGGCTTACAGGGAAACACCATATATTTT
TRBV15	-	TRBJ2-7	CATSTKTGYEQYF	TGTGCCACCAGCACCAAGACAGGCTACGAGCAGTACTTC